One sample yielded the 14 T cell receptor beta chains listed below, sequenced in a study of blood T cell repertoires in COVID-19. TCRdb keeps only in-frame clones here, not all; method: immunoSEQ multiplex PCR. Among around 250,000 clones listed, around 81% were seen once. Sequencing was done on a sample of PBMCs or T cells enriched from blood (not recorded which). Receptors were obtained from a man aged 50 to 59 who had recovered from COVID-19.

V and J are TRBV13 and TRBJ2-7; 8 bases match TRBD1. This CDR3 comprises 15 residues. Germline loops: CDR1 PRHDT, CDR2 FYEKMQ (reference sequence). The trim removed 0 bases at V and 4 bases at J, leaving 5 bases unmatched. CDR3 region: CASSLGAQGGYEQYF. The CDR3 nucleotides are TGTGCCAGCAGCTTAGGGGCACAGGGGGGTTACGAGCAGTACTTC.

The chain is built from TRBV18 and TRBJ1-1, with 9 bases identical to TRBD1. CDR1 and CDR2 (germline): KGHSH, LQKENI. Germline trimming cut 3 bases from V and 0 bases from J; bases unmatched to any gene: 5. This CDR3 contains 16 residues. CDR3 coding DNA: TGTGCCAGCTCACCTAACGGACAGGGGATGAACACTGAAGCTTTCTTT. It specifies CASSPNGQGMNTEAFF.

In the case of this clone: The junction does not match germline at one end; this may be a read error. This chain links TRBV7-7 with TRBJ1-6; tentatively, D is TRBD1 (5 bases). The CDR3 consists of 14 residues. CDR1 SSHAT and CDR2 FNYEAQ come from the germline V gene (reference sequence). The CDR3, as DNA: TGTGCTAGCAGCCGGGGACTTGATAATTCACCCCTCCACTTT. It is translated as CASSRGLDNSPLHF. Based on the CDR3 plus reference TRBV7-7 and TRBJ1-6, the full variable domain is GAGVSQSPRYKVTKRGQDVTLRCDPISSHATLYWYQQALGQGPEFLTYFNYEAQPDKSGLPSDRFSAERPEGSISTLTIQRTEQRDSAMYRCASSRGLDNSPLHFGNGTRLTVT.

A single count supports this clone. This chain uses TRBV3-1 (or the pseudogene TRBV3-2) with TRBJ1-4; the match to TRBD1 covers 9 bases. With 4 bases clipped from V and 10 bases from J, the junction kept 7 bases outside the gene matches. CDR3 size: 14 residues. Germline CDR1 is LGHDT and CDR2 is YNNKEL (reference sequence). The CDR3 DNA reads TGTGCCAGCAGCCCCGGGACAGGGACTAGAAAACTGTTTTTT. Protein sequence: CASSPGTGTRKLFF.

This chain joins TRBV21-1 and TRBJ1-6; the table assigns TRBD1, which was not confirmed against the DNA. TRBV21-1 is shown as a pseudogene. This CDR3 has 19 amino acids. The CDR3 is CASSKFRGTGGFYNSPLHF. CDR3 sequence (DNA): TGTGCCAGCAGCAAATTTCGCGGGACAGGGGGCTTCTATAATTCACCCCTCCACTTT.

The chain employs TRBV6-1 and TRBJ2-3; 10 bases line up with TRBD1. The ends lost 4 bases at V and 0 bases at J; junction bases unmatched: 13. Germline loops: CDR1 MNHNS, CDR2 SASEGT. The CDR3 totals 19 residues. CDR3 in DNA: TGTGCCAGCAGTGCGCGAACACCGGGACAGGGGATTAGCACAGATACGCAGTATTTT. It specifies CASSARTPGQGISTDTQYF.

The chain carries TRBV7-2 and TRBJ2-5; TRBD2 aligns across 10 bases. The CDR3 extends over 15 amino acids. Germline V CDR1 and CDR2: SGHTA, FQGNSA. Losses at the gene ends were 1 base for V and 4 bases for J; bases not matched to a gene: 3. Here the CDR3 reads CASSLDSGGSETQYF. The CDR3 bases are TGTGCCAGCAGCTTAGATAGCGGGGGGTCAGAGACCCAGTACTTC.

The V and J genes are TRBV6-5 and TRBJ2-1; 9 bases are shared with TRBD2. CDR3 length equals 12 residues. With 8 bases clipped from V and 9 bases from J, the junction kept 5 bases outside the gene matches. Germline values: CDR1 MNHEY, CDR2 SVGAGI. DNA of the CDR3: TGTGCCAGCCAGCGGGAGGCAGGTGAGCAGTTCTTC. This gives the protein CASQREAGEQFF.

CDR3 residues: CASSQGQGSDTQYF. Here the CDR3 DNA reads TGTGCCAGCAGCCAAGGTCAGGGTTCAGATACGCAGTATTTT. The chain has TRBV4-2 and TRBJ2-3, with D maybe TRBD1 (5 bases). The ends were cut back, 1 base at V and 4 bases at J, with 9 bases in the middle. Per the germline V gene, CDR1 is LGHNA and CDR2 is YNFKEQ. This CDR3 region has 14 residues.

The chain is built from TRBV7-2 and TRBJ2-1; 9 nucleotides align to TRBD2. J gave up 3 bases and V 3 bases, and 3 bases lay outside the gene matches. Germline assignment: CDR1 SGHTA and CDR2 FQGNSA. The length of the CDR3 is 15 residues. As DNA, the CDR3 is TGTGCCAGCAGCTTGGGGCGGGGGGGCTACAATGAGCAGTTCTTC. This codes for CASSLGRGGYNEQFF.

V gene TRBV2 combines with J gene TRBJ2-3; 9 bases fit TRBD2. This CDR3 has 15 amino acids. From germline, CDR1 is SNHLY and CDR2 FYNNEI. V was clipped by 2 bases and J by 4 bases; unmatched bases: 4. Here the CDR3 DNA reads TGTGCCAGCAGTGAACTAGCGGGGTTTGCAGATACGCAGTATTTT. This codes for CASSELAGFADTQYF.

J is TRBJ2-7 and V is TRBV7-9; 9 positions match TRBD1. The V gene's germline CDR1 is SEHNR and CDR2 FQNEAQ (reference sequence). Trimming cost V 3 bases and J 2 bases; bases outside gene matches: 2. The CDR3 covers 14 residues. CDR3 sequence (DNA): TGTGCCAGCAGCTTCCGGGACAGGGCCTACGAGCAGTACTTC. Protein product: CASSFRDRAYEQYF.

CDR3 in amino acids: CASSLVGGSGNEQFF. In DNA form, the CDR3 reads TGCGCCAGCAGCTTGGTTGGAGGGTCGGGCAATGAGCAGTTCTTC. The gene calls are TRBV5-1 and TRBJ2-1; D may be TRBD2 (6 bases). V lost 0 bases and J 6 bases, leaving 13 bases between the germline ends. Looked up from germline, CDR1 is SGHRS and CDR2 is YFSETQ. The CDR3 is 15 residues long.

The chain joins TRBV18 to TRBJ1-3; 8 nucleotides match TRBD1. The V gene's germline CDR1 is KGHSH and CDR2 LQKENI. CDR3 size: 17 residues. V was clipped by 0 bases and J by 0 bases; unmatched bases: 4. The chain's CDR3 is CASSPPRTGLSGNTIYF. The CDR3 coding sequence is TGTGCCAGCTCACCACCAAGGACAGGGCTCTCTGGAAACACCATATATTTT.